What follows are 31 T cell receptor beta chains derived from one specimen sequenced in a study of T cells in Graves' hyperthyroidism and ophthalmopathy. Amplification targeted TCR beta CDR3 regions from RNA transcripts. With the HTBI primer set, the TCR CDR3 went through a first round of RT-PCR. A single record per CDR3 protein comes from TCRdb applying MiXCR to the multiplex PCR reads. The sample shows around 520,000 distinct CDR3 sequences, approximately 25% of them seen only once. Sequenced input: blood. The receptor source for this set is a woman aged 25 to 39 with Graves' ophthalmopathy.

This clonotype was picked up many times. The CDR3 loop is CASSSWDRGGDQPQHF. The CDR3 nucleotides read TGTGCCAGCAGCTCTTGGGACAGGGGTGGTGATCAGCCCCAGCATTTT. The genes are TRBV5-6 and TRBJ1-5, with 10 bases that match TRBD1. The CDR3 runs to 16 residues. V dropped 3 bases and J dropped 5; count of bases not matched to a gene: 8. Looked up from germline, CDR1 is SGHDT and CDR2 is YYEEEE.

About this clonotype itself: Because the CDR3's place on the DNA is in doubt, the DNA is left out and the CDR3 is given as listed by TCRdb. This sequence joins TRBV6-2 or TRBV6-3 and TRBJ1-2; TRBD1, the D gene given by the table, was not confirmed from the DNA. The CDR3 region is 22 residues in length, termini included. Germline CDR1 MNHEY, CDR2 SVGEGT. The CDR3 loop reads CASSYRTGQETQYFGPDYGYTF.

This clonotype has at least ten counts. This chain joins TRBV28 and TRBJ1-2; perhaps TRBD1 as D (6 bases). In germline, CDR1 is MDHEN, CDR2 SYDVKM. Trimming shortened V by 3 bases and J by 4 bases, and 18 bases separated the two germline ends. This CDR3 comprises 16 residues. The CDR3 nucleotides read TGTGCCAGCAGTTTGGGCCTCGGGCAGGGGAGCTATGGCTACACCTTC. Its translation: CASSLGLGQGSYGYTF.

This clonotype was seen at least ten times. V usage is TRBV6-1 and J usage is TRBJ2-5; 9 bases are shared with TRBD1. Trimming at V came to 10 bases and at J to 3 bases, leaving 9 bases not matched to a gene. The length of the CDR3 is 14 residues. Germline CDR1 is MNHNS and CDR2 is SASEGT. The CDR3 DNA follows: TGTGCCACCAGGGACAGGGTTAGGGAAGAGACCCAGTACTTC. Translation gives CATRDRVREETQYF.

V and J are TRBV27 and TRBJ2-7; no definite D call. CDR1 is MNHEY and CDR2 is SMNVEV in the germline V gene (reference sequence). The ends were cut back, 5 bases at V and 2 bases at J, with 10 bases in the middle. The CDR3 has 13 residues. CDR3: CASSSTAPYEQYF. CDR3 coding DNA: TGTGCCAGCAGTAGTACAGCTCCCTACGAGCAGTACTTC.

The table lists this clonotype with many counts. The V and J genes are TRBV4-1 and TRBJ2-5; no clear D gene. V shed 1 base and J shed 5 bases, with 14 bases lying between them. This CDR3 comprises 15 residues. CDR1 and CDR2 from the germline V gene are MGHRA and YSYEKL. CDR3 region: CASSQVSSDWETQYF. The CDR3, as DNA: TGCGCCAGCAGCCAAGTTTCCAGCGATTGGGAGACCCAGTACTTC.

This clonotype showed up many times. The chain uses TRBV11-1 and TRBJ2-6, with D uncertain. This CDR3 spans 17 amino acids. Germline-derived CDR1 and CDR2 are SGHAT and FQDESV (reference sequence). Trimming took off 2 bases at V and 0 bases at J, with 11 bases between the two ends. The CDR3 nucleotides are TGTGCCAGCAGCTTATCTGGGGTCGGCTCTGGGGCCAACGTCCTGACTTTC. Translated: CASSLSGVGSGANVLTF.

This clonotype appeared many times. The CDR3 here is CASNKETQYF. CDR3 sequence (DNA): TGTGCCAGCAATAAAGAGACCCAGTACTTC. The chain uses TRBV2 and TRBJ2-5; no clear D gene. The germline V gene encodes CDR1 SNHLY and CDR2 FYNNEI. CDR3 length: 10 residues. V gave up 7 bases and J gave up 3 bases, with 3 bases separating them.

This clonotype was found many times. The junction departs from the called germline gene at one end, perhaps through a read error. V and J are TRBV12-5 and TRBJ1-2; tentatively, D is TRBD1 (5 bases). Germline V gene data show CDR1 as LGHNT and CDR2 as FRNRAP. The CDR3 loop spans 11 amino acids. This CDR3 is CASGLVGTPIF. CDR3 sequence (DNA): TGTGCTAGTGGTTTGGTAGGGACGCCTATCTTC.

The chain recombines TRBV20-1 with TRBJ1-5; tentative D call: TRBD1 (5 bases). V lost 0 bases, J lost 3 bases, and 12 bases lay in between. The CDR3 totals 15 residues. From germline, CDR1 is DFQATT and CDR2 SNEGSKA (reference sequence). The CDR3 spells CSARDPGPINQPQHF. The CDR3 region has the DNA TGCAGTGCTAGAGATCCGGGACCGATCAATCAGCCCCAGCATTTT.

This clonotype appeared many times. This rearrangement joins TRBV30 to TRBJ2-7; TRBD1 is a possible D gene (6 bases). The CDR3 is made up of 12 amino acids. V gave up 4 bases and J gave up 5 bases, with 12 bases separating them. CDR1 and CDR2 from the germline V gene are GTSNPN and SVGIG (reference sequence). CDR3 region: CAWTGDSHEQYF. The DNA for the CDR3 is TGTGCCTGGACAGGGGATTCCCACGAGCAGTACTTC.

This clonotype was observed at least ten times. J is TRBJ1-2 and V is TRBV29-1; D is uncertain. Germline CDR1 and CDR2: SQVTM and ANQGSEA. Trimming pared 7 bases from V and 4 bases from J, leaving 10 bases between. This CDR3 contains 11 residues. The CDR3 DNA sequence: TGCAGCGCCGAGGACGGCTATGGCTACACCTTC. It yields the protein CSAEDGYGYTF.

The V call is TRBV15, the J call TRBJ2-7; D perhaps matches TRBD2 (6 bases). Germline CDR1 LNHNV, CDR2 YYDKDF (reference sequence). The ends were cut back, 4 bases at V and 6 bases at J, with 22 bases in the middle. This CDR3 is built from 16 residues. CDR3 in DNA: TGTGCCACCAGCACCGGAAACAGCGGAGGGGCTAGCGAGCAGTACTTC. Amino acid sequence: CATSTGNSGGASEQYF.

The chain couples TRBV20-1 to TRBJ2-7; D remains unclear. Trimming left V 5 bases short and J 3 bases short, with 11 bases between. Germline CDR1 is DFQATT and CDR2 is SNEGSKA (reference sequence). The CDR3 sequence is 12 residues long. CDR3 sequence reads: CSAGRRGYEQYF. In DNA, the CDR3 is TGCAGTGCTGGTAGAAGAGGCTACGAGCAGTACTTC.

V is TRBV7-2 and J is TRBJ2-2; TRBD1 matches at 7 bases. Germline CDR1 is SGHTA and CDR2 is FQGNSA. This CDR3 spans 15 amino acids. V was pared by 7 bases and J by 5 bases, with 10 bases of the junction left unmatched. CDR3 nucleotides: TGTGCCAGCACCACGACAGGGTTTGGGACCGGGGAGCTGTTTTTT. Its protein product is CASTTTGFGTGELFF. Full variable domain (outside the CDR3, taken from reference TRBV7-2 and TRBJ2-2): GAGVSQSPSNKVTEKGKDVELRCDPISGHTALYWYRQSLGQGLEFLIYFQGNSAPDKSGLPSDRFSAERTGGSVSTLTIQRTQQEDSAVYLCASTTTGFGTGELFFGEGSRLTVL.

Many counts were recorded for this clonotype. The V and J genes are TRBV19 and TRBJ1-2; 7 nucleotides match TRBD1. V trimming: 6 bases; J trimming: 2 bases; junction bases outside the gene matches: 9. The V gene's germline CDR1 is LNHDA and CDR2 SQIVND (reference sequence). The CDR3 is made up of 15 amino acids. The CDR3, as DNA: TGTGCCAGTAGATTTCGGGACAGCGTAAACTATGGCTACACCTTC. Its translation is CASRFRDSVNYGYTF.

At least ten counts were recorded for this clonotype. The chain links TRBV6-1 to TRBJ2-7; 9 nucleotides line up with TRBD2. Per the germline V gene, CDR1 is MNHNS and CDR2 is SASEGT. This CDR3 has 14 residues. With V trimmed by 9 bases and J by 2 bases, 8 bases remained unmatched. The CDR3 reads CASYTSGSTYEQYF. In nucleotides, the CDR3 is TGTGCCAGTTACACTAGCGGGTCAACCTACGAGCAGTACTTC.

A few counts support this clonotype. The chain has TRBV28 and TRBJ2-5; TRBD1 matches 8 bases. V trimming: 6 bases; J trimming: 5 bases; junction bases outside the gene matches: 14. CDR1 is MDHEN, CDR2 SYDVKM, per germline. The CDR3 covers 16 residues. The CDR3 DNA reads TGTGCCAGCAGCACCCCTTCCGTGGACAGGGACGAGACCCAGTACTTC. Its protein is CASSTPSVDRDETQYF.

The V call is TRBV4-1, the J call TRBJ2-5, with D possibly matching TRBD2 (6 bases). The CDR3 contains 16 residues. Trimming shortened V by 0 bases and J by 4 bases, and 15 bases separated the two germline ends. CDR1 and CDR2 (germline): MGHRA, YSYEKL. The CDR3 here is CASSQEGEAGTETQYF. CDR3 sequence (DNA): TGCGCCAGCAGCCAAGAGGGGGAGGCAGGGACAGAGACCCAGTACTTC.

This clonotype has at least ten counts. A much larger clone is a single base away; this may be a read error. V usage is TRBV6-2 or TRBV6-3 and J usage is TRBJ2-5; D remains ambiguous. Germline values: CDR1 MNHEY, CDR2 SVGEGT. The CDR3 loop spans 13 amino acids. The CDR3 coding sequence is TGTGCCAGCAGTGGGCTAACCCAAGAGACCAAGTACTTC. It yields the protein CASSGLTQETKYF.

The chain has TRBV28 and TRBJ2-5; D call uncertain. V was cut by 3 bases and J by 2 bases, with 13 bases left in between. Looked up from germline, CDR1 is MDHEN and CDR2 is SYDVKM. There are 15 residues in the CDR3. CDR3 bases: TGTGCCAGCAGTTTTAATGGCCGTTCTCAAGAGACCCAGTACTTC. Protein: CASSFNGRSQETQYF.

The chain employs TRBV11-2 and TRBJ1-2; D gene uncertain. Trimming cost V 5 bases and J 3 bases, with 19 bases left between them. The CDR3 loop spans 16 amino acids. Germline lookup yields CDR1 SGHAT and CDR2 FQNNGV. CDR3 sequence (DNA): TGTGCCAGCAGCGGTACCGTCCTCGGATCACACTATGGCTACACCTTC. Protein sequence: CASSGTVLGSHYGYTF.

The V call is TRBV20-1, the J call TRBJ2-5, with 10 bases aligning to TRBD2. The CDR3 covers 14 residues. In germline, CDR1 is DFQATT, CDR2 SNEGSKA (reference sequence). V dropped 5 bases and J dropped 5; count of bases not matched to a gene: 8. CDR3 DNA: TGCAGTGCTTCCGACGGGACTAGCGATGAGACCCAGTACTTC. Its translation is CSASDGTSDETQYF.

The genes are TRBV6-1 and TRBJ2-7; TRBD1 matches at 7 bases. CDR3 length equals 17 residues. In germline, CDR1 is MNHNS, CDR2 SASEGT. Trimming removed 2 bases from V and 3 bases from J; junction bases left unmatched: 13. The CDR3 protein is CASSEWGRGRILYEQYF. The CDR3 DNA sequence: TGTGCCAGCAGTGAATGGGGTAGGGGGCGCATACTCTACGAGCAGTACTTC.

The J gene is TRBJ2-7, the V gene TRBV6-1, with 9 bases lining up with TRBD1. V was pared by 5 bases and J by 3 bases, with 8 bases of the junction left unmatched. This CDR3 spans 15 amino acids. Germline-derived CDR1 and CDR2 are MNHNS and SASEGT. DNA for the CDR3: TGTGCCAGCAGTCCTCGCTGGACAGGGGACTACGAGCAGTACTTC. This sequence encodes CASSPRWTGDYEQYF.

This clonotype was seen many times. The V gene is TRBV12-3 or TRBV12-4, the J gene TRBJ1-1; no clear D gene. The length of the CDR3 is 14 residues. Trimming pared 5 bases from V and 1 base from J, leaving 11 bases between. CDR3 protein: CASSESEENTEAFF. The CDR3, as DNA: TGTGCCAGCAGTGAGTCGGAAGAGAACACTGAAGCTTTCTTT.

The CDR3: CASRPGQPLYGYTF. In DNA form, the CDR3 reads TGTGCCAGCAGGCCGGGACAGCCCCTCTATGGCTACACCTTC. The V gene is TRBV27, the J gene TRBJ1-2; 7 bases align to TRBD1. The length of the CDR3 is 14 residues. V lost 6 bases to trimming and J lost 4 bases; unmatched junction nucleotides: 8. The germline gives CDR1 MNHEY, CDR2 SMNVEV (reference sequence).

This clonotype was recorded many times. V gene TRBV5-1 combines with J gene TRBJ2-2, with D perhaps assigned TRBD1 or TRBD2 (7 bases each). Trimming pared 4 bases from V and 2 bases from J, leaving 21 bases between. Per the germline V gene, CDR1 is SGHRS and CDR2 is YFSETQ. The CDR3 runs 18 residues. The CDR3 loop is CASSQQGQSSGNTGELFF. The CDR3 DNA is TGCGCCAGCAGCCAACAGGGGCAGTCTAGCGGAAACACCGGGGAGCTGTTTTTT.

This clonotype was found many times. The chain recombines TRBV27 with TRBJ1-1; 7 bases align to TRBD1. The CDR3 totals 13 residues. Germline CDR1 and CDR2: MNHEY and SMNVEV (reference sequence). V shed 2 bases, J shed 4 bases, and the junction held 1 base outside the gene matches. The CDR3 DNA follows: TGTGCCAGCAGTTTACAGGGGGTCACTGAAGCTTTCTTT. Translation: CASSLQGVTEAFF.

The chain uses TRBV11-2 and TRBJ2-7, with 10 nucleotides matching TRBD2. CDR1 and CDR2 (germline): SGHAT, FQNNGV. V was pared by 3 bases and J by 3 bases, with 8 bases of the junction left unmatched. The CDR3 totals 16 residues. CDR3 in DNA: TGTGCCAGCAGCTTGGGAAGAGCGGGGGGGGACTACGAGCAGTACTTC. Amino acids: CASSLGRAGGDYEQYF.

About this clonotype: One base away lies a much larger clone, so this may be a sequencing read error. This rearrangement joins TRBV6-5 to TRBJ1-1; 10 bases fit TRBD1. Per the germline V gene, CDR1 is MNHEY and CDR2 is SVGAGI. The CDR3 loop spans 15 amino acids. The CDR3 protein is CASSYSPGTGAEACF. The CDR3 DNA is TGTGCCAGCAGTTACTCGCCCGGGACAGGGGCTGAAGCTTGCTTT.